A single sample is the source of the 29 T cell receptor beta chains below, sequenced in a study of blood T cell repertoires in COVID-19. Only in-frame clones appear in the TCRdb table, and some are missing; sequencing was by immunoSEQ multiplex PCR. This table holds about 400,000 clones, 70% to 90% found once. Sequencing input: PBMCs or T cells enriched from blood (not recorded which). The receptors stem from a woman aged 40-49 years with acute COVID-19.

The J gene is TRBJ1-1, the V gene TRBV5-5; TRBD1 might be the D (6 bases). The V end was cut by 1 base, the J end by 5 bases, with 12 bases between. From germline, CDR1 is SGHKS and CDR2 YYEKEE (reference sequence). There are 14 residues in the CDR3. CDR3 bases: TGTGCCAGCAGCTTGTTGGACAGTGGGACTGAAGCTTTCTTT. Its translation is CASSLLDSGTEAFF.

The V call is TRBV7-9, the J call TRBJ1-5, with 7 bases matching TRBD1. This CDR3 is 14 amino acids long. Germline-derived CDR1 and CDR2 are SEHNR and FQNEAQ (reference sequence). V gave up 5 bases and J gave up 7 bases; unmatched junction bases: 8. The CDR3 here is CASSEGGLGQPQHF. The DNA of the CDR3 is TGTGCCAGCAGCGAAGGGGGCCTGGGGCAGCCCCAGCATTTT.

The V and J genes are TRBV19 and TRBJ2-7; a weak D match, TRBD1 (5 bases). Trimming left V 3 bases short and J 3 bases short, with 12 bases between. Germline V CDR1 and CDR2: LNHDA, SQIVND (reference sequence). The CDR3 contains 14 residues. The CDR3 loop is CASSMAGLYYEQYF. DNA of the CDR3: TGTGCCAGTAGTATGGCAGGGTTATACTACGAGCAGTACTTC.

The V and J genes are TRBV4-2 and TRBJ2-5; D possibly corresponds to TRBD2 (5 bases). CDR3 size: 15 residues. Germline CDR1 LGHNA, CDR2 YNFKEQ. The germline V and J ends were trimmed by 0 bases and 7 bases, with 15 bases remaining between them. CDR3 DNA: TGTGCCAGCAGCCAAGAGCCTAGCTCCTCGGGGACCCAGTACTTC. This encodes CASSQEPSSSGTQYF.

This clone was counted once. CDR3 protein: CASSSPTGQGVSGANVLTF. The CDR3 nucleotides are TGTGCCAGCAGCTCACCCACGGGACAGGGGGTCTCTGGGGCCAACGTCCTGACTTTC. This chain uses TRBV7-9 with TRBJ2-6; 11 bases fit TRBD1. Germline values: CDR1 SEHNR, CDR2 FQNEAQ (reference sequence). This CDR3 is 19 amino acids long. V lost 4 bases, J lost 0 bases, and 8 bases stayed unmatched.

The chain is built from TRBV20-1 and TRBJ1-1; 7 bases agree with TRBD1. There are 15 residues in the CDR3. The germline gives CDR1 DFQATT, CDR2 SNEGSKA (reference sequence). V lost 3 bases, J lost 7 bases, and 14 bases stayed unmatched. The CDR3 loop is CSASDDRVGASEAFF. For the CDR3, the DNA is TGCAGTGCTAGTGATGACAGGGTAGGGGCCAGTGAAGCTTTCTTT.

The CDR3: CASTTSNAGYYEQYF. The DNA of the CDR3 is TGTGCCAGCACTACTTCCAATGCAGGGTACTACGAGCAGTACTTC. The chain couples TRBV27 to TRBJ2-7, with a weak D call TRBD1 (5 bases). The V end lost 7 bases, the J end lost 3 bases, and 19 bases lay between the germline ends. The CDR3 totals 15 residues. CDR1 MNHEY and CDR2 SMNVEV come from the germline V gene (reference sequence).

The chain uses TRBV5-1 and TRBJ1-1; D might be TRBD1 (6 bases). Trimming left V 0 bases short and J 4 bases short, with 13 bases between. The germline V gene has CDR1 SGHRS and CDR2 YFSETQ. This CDR3 is built from 15 residues. CDR3 sequence: CASSLDGGGGTEAFF. The CDR3 DNA follows: TGCGCCAGCAGCTTGGATGGGGGAGGGGGCACTGAAGCTTTCTTT.

The chain uses TRBV19 and TRBJ1-2, with a tentative D call TRBD1 (6 bases). V was cut by 0 bases and J by 8 bases, with 13 bases left in between. The CDR3 is 14 amino acids. Germline V lookup: CDR1 LNHDA, CDR2 SQIVND (reference sequence). The CDR3 sequence is CASSIERGNGGYTF. The CDR3 bases are TGTGCCAGTAGTATAGAAAGGGGGAATGGCGGCTACACCTTC.

CDR3 DNA sequence: TGTGCCAGCGACCTCGGACAGGGTGATTACAATGAGCAGTTCTTC. Amino acids: CASDLGQGDYNEQFF. The rearrangement joins TRBV19 to TRBJ2-1, with 8 bases fitting TRBD1. Germline assignment: CDR1 LNHDA and CDR2 SQIVND (reference sequence). Unmatched junction bases numbered 11, after V lost 9 bases and J lost 4 bases. The CDR3 consists of 15 residues.

The chain links TRBV19 to TRBJ2-1; TRBD1 might be the D (6 bases). Trimming stripped 3 bases from V and 4 bases from J, with 7 bases between. The CDR3 covers 13 residues. Germline V gene lookup returns CDR1 LNHDA and CDR2 SQIVND (reference sequence). This chain's CDR3 is CASSITGYNEQFF. CDR3 coding DNA: TGTGCCAGTAGTATCACAGGGTACAATGAGCAGTTCTTC.

This chain joins TRBV5-4 and TRBJ1-3, with 10 bases that match TRBD1. Germline-derived CDR1 and CDR2 are SGHNT and YYREEE (reference sequence). V lost 4 bases, J lost 4 bases, and 8 bases stayed unmatched. The CDR3 consists of 16 residues. The CDR3 DNA reads as TGTGCCAGCAGCCCGGGACAGGGGAGGCAGGGAAACACCATATATTTT. This codes for CASSPGQGRQGNTIYF. The whole variable domain, remainder taken from reference TRBV5-4 and TRBJ1-3, is ETGVTQSPTHLIKTRGQQVTLRCSSQSGHNTVSWYQQALGQGPQFIFQYYREEENGRGNFPPRFSGLQFPNYSSELNVNALELDDSALYLCASSPGQGRQGNTIYFGEGSWLTVV.

The chain uses TRBV7-2 and TRBJ1-2; 9 bases match TRBD1. The length of the CDR3 is 15 residues. Trimming took 1 base from V and 4 from J; bases not matched to a gene: 4. Germline assignment: CDR1 SGHTA and CDR2 FQGNSA. The CDR3 coding sequence is TGTGCCAGCAGCTTAGATGTGACAGGGGGCTATGGCTACACCTTC. Its protein product is CASSLDVTGGYGYTF.

This rearrangement joins TRBV11-2 to TRBJ1-6, with a tentative D call TRBD1 (5 bases). The CDR3 is 16 residues long. Germline CDR1 and CDR2: SGHAT and FQNNGV. V lost 2 bases, J lost 10 bases, and 18 bases lay in between. CDR3 sequence reads: CASSLLGQGGESPLHF. CDR3 bases: TGTGCCAGCAGCTTACTTGGGCAGGGCGGCGAATCACCCCTCCACTTT.

This chain joins TRBV19 and TRBJ2-7, with TRBD2 as a possible D gene (6 bases). This CDR3 spans 15 amino acids. Germline-derived CDR1 and CDR2 are LNHDA and SQIVND (reference sequence). V was shortened by 5 bases and J by 3 bases, with 17 bases between the two germline ends. The DNA of the CDR3 is TGTGCCAGTAGTCCGCGGGATACCTTGGACTACGAGCAGTACTTC. It encodes CASSPRDTLDYEQYF.

This clone was found once. This chain links TRBV2 with TRBJ2-7; 12 bases match TRBD1. The CDR3 has 15 residues. The ends lost 5 bases at V and 6 bases at J; junction bases unmatched: 8. From germline, CDR1 is SNHLY and CDR2 FYNNEI. As DNA, the CDR3 is TGTGCCAGCAGTCTCTTGGGACAGGGGGCAGCCGAGCAGTACTTC. Translated, it gives CASSLLGQGAAEQYF.

V is TRBV6-6 and J is TRBJ1-6; the D gene is possibly TRBD1 (5 bases). CDR1 is MNHNY and CDR2 is SVGAGI in the germline V gene (reference sequence). The CDR3 totals 15 residues. Trimming removed 6 bases from V and 4 bases from J, with 13 bases in between. The CDR3 DNA reads as TGTGCCAGCAGAGAAGGGGAAAGGTATAATTCACCCCTCCACTTT. Residues: CASREGERYNSPLHF.

The chain carries TRBV6-6 and TRBJ2-7; D is unclear. The CDR3 extends over 13 amino acids. Germline CDR1 is MNHNY and CDR2 is SVGAGI (reference sequence). V was shortened by 2 bases and J by 3 bases, with 8 bases between the two germline ends. The CDR3 loop is CASSYAQDYEQYF. The DNA of the CDR3 is TGTGCCAGCAGTTACGCGCAGGACTACGAGCAGTACTTC.

This clone was counted once. V is TRBV5-5 and J is TRBJ1-2; D is unclear. Deletions cut 0 bases from V and 4 bases from J, with 10 bases between. In germline, CDR1 is SGHKS, CDR2 YYEKEE (reference sequence). The CDR3 consists of 14 residues. The chain's CDR3 is CASSLDRRIYGYTF. The CDR3 nucleotides read TGTGCCAGCAGCTTGGATAGGCGGATCTATGGCTACACCTTC.

Concerning this clone: The same CDR3 is also encoded by other DNA sequences in this sample. The chain uses TRBV9 and TRBJ2-1; perhaps TRBD1 as D (5 bases). V shed 0 bases and J shed 9 bases, with 7 bases lying between them. The CDR3 covers 12 residues. CDR1 is SGDLS, CDR2 YYNGEE, per germline. Here the CDR3 DNA reads TGTGCCAGCAGCGTAGGGGGCTCTGAGCAGTTCTTC. It encodes CASSVGGSEQFF.

This clone was picked up one time. V gene TRBV3-1 (or the pseudogene TRBV3-2) combines with J gene TRBJ2-3, with TRBD2 matching 13 bases. There are 18 residues in the CDR3. The germline V gene encodes CDR1 LGHDT and CDR2 YNNKEL (reference sequence). With V trimmed by 0 bases and J by 1 base, 4 bases remained unmatched. The CDR3 DNA sequence: TGTGCCAGCAGCCAAGAACCTGGACTAGCGGGGGGCACAGATACGCAGTATTTT. It encodes CASSQEPGLAGGTDTQYF.

This chain links TRBV19 with TRBJ1-3; D is ambiguous. Between the trimmed V and J ends, which lost 0 bases and 0 bases, there was a span of 15 bases. Germline V lookup: CDR1 LNHDA, CDR2 SQIVND (reference sequence). The CDR3 consists of 18 residues. The CDR3 reads CASSIDECRLASGNTIYF. CDR3 in DNA: TGTGCCAGTAGTATAGATGAGTGCAGGCTCGCCTCTGGAAACACCATATATTTT.

V is TRBV25-1 and J is TRBJ1-4; 9 nucleotides match TRBD1. Germline V gene data show CDR1 as MGHDK and CDR2 as SYGVNS. The CDR3 totals 13 residues. The V gene end was trimmed by 8 bases and the J gene end by 7 bases; junction bases not matched to a gene: 5. The CDR3 DNA reads TGTGCCAGCGGACAGGGGAGTACTGAAAAACTGTTTTTT. It is translated as CASGQGSTEKLFF.

This clone has ten or more counts. This rearrangement joins TRBV30 to TRBJ2-2, with D possibly being TRBD2 (6 bases). Between the trimmed V and J ends, which lost 1 base and 6 bases, there was a span of 9 bases. The CDR3 spans 13 residues. The germline V gene has CDR1 GTSNPN and CDR2 SVGIG (reference sequence). Here the CDR3 DNA reads TGTGCCTGGAGTGCCTTAGCGGCCGGGGAGCTGTTTTTT. Its translation: CAWSALAAGELFF.

J is TRBJ1-2 and V is TRBV19, with TRBD1 matching over 11 bases. Germline CDR1 reads LNHDA; CDR2 reads SQIVND (reference sequence). CDR3 length equals 17 residues. Trimming removed 7 bases from V and 7 bases from J; junction bases left unmatched: 17. CDR3 bases: TGTGCCAGTACCCCCTCGGACAGGGGGCGAGAGATTAGTGGCTACACCTTC. Protein: CASTPSDRGREISGYTF.

V and J are TRBV6-5 and TRBJ2-7; possible D gene TRBD1, 5 bases. Germline values: CDR1 MNHEY, CDR2 SVGAGI. CDR3 size: 14 residues. The V end was cut by 6 bases, the J end by 2 bases, with 14 bases between. CDR3 sequence: CASRRLQGPYEQYF. The DNA for the CDR3 is TGTGCCAGCAGGAGACTTCAGGGTCCCTACGAGCAGTACTTC.

This chain joins TRBV5-4 and TRBJ1-1; D possibly corresponds to TRBD1 (5 bases). V was clipped by 4 bases and J by 1 base, with 11 bases between them. Germline assignment: CDR1 SGHNT and CDR2 YYREEE (reference sequence). The CDR3 contains 14 residues. CDR3 loop: CASSRTTRNTEAFF. The CDR3 region has the DNA TGTGCCAGCAGCCGGACAACGAGGAACACTGAAGCTTTCTTT.

The chain has TRBV28 and TRBJ1-2; possibly TRBD1 for D (5 bases). CDR3 length: 14 residues. Germline values: CDR1 MDHEN, CDR2 SYDVKM. V gave up 5 bases and J gave up 6 bases, with 16 bases separating them. CDR3 loop: CASSPPRGGNGYTF. Here the CDR3 DNA reads TGTGCCAGCAGTCCACCACGGGGGGGAAATGGCTACACCTTC.

The chain has TRBV6-5 and TRBJ2-6, with TRBD1 matching 7 bases. After removal of 4 bases from V and 2 bases from J, the junction contained 5 bases not matched to a gene. The germline V gene encodes CDR1 MNHEY and CDR2 SVGAGI. The CDR3 extends over 16 amino acids. The CDR3 protein is CASSSTGVAGANVLTF. CDR3 nucleotides: TGTGCCAGCAGTTCCACAGGGGTGGCTGGGGCCAACGTCCTGACTTTC.